This is a list of T cell receptor beta chains from one sample in a study of graft-versus-host responses after intestinal transplantation. The antigens these receptors bind are not known. Assay used: immunoSEQ multiplex PCR; TCRdb lists only in-frame clones, some missing. The sample carries about 85,000 clones, roughly 80% recorded once. This sample comprised unstimulated CD4+ T cells sorted from spleen or lymph node cells, obtained before intestinal transplant. Receptor source: a human donor who received an intestinal transplant. The CDR3 runs from the conserved cysteine through the conserved F or W. The D gene is left open where the match is weak. A row's size may be missing; if present it is once, few, many or a size class.

abundance,len,d_gene,v_gene,j_gene,CDR3nt,CDR3aa
-,13,TRBD1,TRBV5-1,TRBJ1-1,TGCGCCAGCAGCTCGGAGACAGGGTATAAAGCTTTCTTT,CASSSETGYKAFF
once,13,TRBD1,TRBV2,TRBJ1-5,TGTGCCAGCAGTGACGCAGGGGGACAGCCCCAGCATTTT,CASSDAGGQPQHF
-,11,-,TRBV30,TRBJ2-7,TGTGCCTGGAGTGTTGCGGGGGAGCAGTACTTC,CAWSVAGEQYF
-,14,TRBD1,TRBV5-4,TRBJ1-2,TGTGCCAGCAGCCCGGACAGGCACGGCTATGGCTACACCTTC,CASSPDRHGYGYTF
-,13,TRBD1,TRBV2,TRBJ2-3,TGTGCCAGCAGCATTGACAGGGGGGATACGCAGTATTTT,CASSIDRGDTQYF
-,14,TRBD1,TRBV7-6,TRBJ2-5,TGTGCCAGCGTCGGGACAGCTCGGGGAGAGACCCAGTACTTC,CASVGTARGETQYF
-,16,TRBD2,TRBV5-6,TRBJ2-1,TGTGCCAGCAGCCCCCGGGGGGGATTCTCCTACAATGAGCAGTTCTTC,CASSPRGGFSYNEQFF
-,13,-,TRBV6-1,TRBJ1-1,TGTGCCAGCAGCATAGACAGGTACTCTGAAGCTTTCTTT,CASSIDRYSEAFF
-,18,TRBD2,TRBV28,TRBJ2-7,TGTGCCAGCAGTCCGGGACGGCCGACTAGCGGGGGTTGGGACGAGCAGTACTTC,CASSPGRPTSGGWDEQYF
-,11,-,TRBV21-1,TRBJ2-1,TGTGCCAGCACGAGGAAAAATGAGCAGTTCTTC,CASTRKNEQFF
-,15,-,TRBV18,TRBJ1-3,TGTGCCAGCTCCCCCCTCCGGGACTCTGGAAACACCATATATTTT,CASSPLRDSGNTIYF
-,16,-,TRBV4-1,TRBJ2-7,TGCGCCAGCAGCCAAGAGGTGGCGAGCGGTTCCTACGAGCAGTACTTC,CASSQEVASGSYEQYF
once,14,-,TRBV14,TRBJ1-4,TGTGCCAGCAGCCAATCCAGGGCTAATGAAAAACTGTTTTTT,CASSQSRANEKLFF
once,17,TRBD2,TRBV15,TRBJ2-1,TGTGCCACCAGCAACGAGCGGGAGGTCTTTTCGGGCAATGAGCAGTTCTTC,CATSNEREVFSGNEQFF
few,14,-,TRBV5-1,TRBJ2-7,TGCGCCAGCAGCTTATCGGTGCCAAACTACGAGCAGTACTTC,CASSLSVPNYEQYF
-,14,TRBD1,TRBV15,TRBJ1-1,TGTGCCACCAGCAGAGGACAGGGCACCTCTGAAGCTTTCTTT,CATSRGQGTSEAFF
-,13,-,TRBV19,TRBJ1-1,TGTGCCAGTAGTATTCTTCGCGGCACTGAAGCTTTCTTT,CASSILRGTEAFF
-,16,-,TRBV5-4,TRBJ2-5,TGTGCCAGCAGCGAGACGGTAAACCAGGGTCAAGAGACCCAGTACTTC,CASSETVNQGQETQYF
-,15,TRBD1,TRBV9,TRBJ1-6,TGTGCCAGCAGCGTAGGGGGACAGGGAAATTCACCCCTCCACTTT,CASSVGGQGNSPLHF
-,14,-,TRBV18,TRBJ2-4,TGTGCCAGCTCACCGGGTAGCGATGTAAACATTCAGTACTTC,CASSPGSDVNIQYF
-,16,TRBD1,TRBV18,TRBJ1-3,TGTGCCAGCTCACGTGGGACAGGGGACTCTGGAAACACCATATATTTT,CASSRGTGDSGNTIYF
-,16,-,TRBV25-1,TRBJ2-5,TGTGCCAGCAGTCCTGTTCGGGCCTCAAGGGGCGAGACCCAGTACTTC,CASSPVRASRGETQYF
-,14,TRBD1,TRBV15,TRBJ2-1,TGTGCCACCAGCACGCGTAAAACAGGGGATGAGCAGTTCTTC,CATSTRKTGDEQFF
-,14,-,TRBV7-8,TRBJ2-2,TGTGCCAGCAGCGGAAGACTAAACACCGGGGAGCTGTTTTTT,CASSGRLNTGELFF
-,14,-,TRBV11-1,TRBJ2-7,TGTGCCAGCAGCTTAGCCCAGGGCGCCTACGAGCAGTACTTC,CASSLAQGAYEQYF
-,14,TRBD2,TRBV2,TRBJ2-3,TGTGCCAGCAGTGCACTAGCGGAGACAGATACGCAGTATTTT,CASSALAETDTQYF
once,12,TRBD1,TRBV5-1,TRBJ2-3,TGCGCCAGCAGGACAGGGTGGGATACGCAGTATTTT,CASRTGWDTQYF
-,19,TRBD2,TRBV2,TRBJ2-2,TGTGCCAGCAGCGCGGGACTAGCGGCCGCTAGAATTCTTTACGGGGAGCTGTTTTTT,CASSAGLAAARILYGELFF
-,12,-,TRBV28,TRBJ2-1,TGTGCCAGCAGCCTCTCCTACAATGAGCAGTTCTTC,CASSLSYNEQFF
few,11,-,TRBV19,TRBJ2-1,TGTGCCAGTGGGACTTACAATGAGCAGTTCTTC,CASGTYNEQFF
-,15,-,TRBV6-1,TRBJ1-2,TGTGCCAGCCAGCGGTTACCCGGTCCTAACTATGGCTACACCTTC,CASQRLPGPNYGYTF
-,15,TRBD1,TRBV28,TRBJ2-1,TGTGCCAGCACCTTACGAGGGGGCGCAATCAATGAGCAGTTCTTC,CASTLRGGAINEQFF
-,15,TRBD1,TRBV5-1,TRBJ1-5,TGCGCCAGCAGCTTGACGGGACAGACCAATCAGCCCCAGCATTTT,CASSLTGQTNQPQHF